This T cell receptor beta chain stems from a study of cytomegalovirus exposure and HLA in healthy donors. PCR employed 60 Vbeta and 13 Jbeta primers. Some clones are missing from TCRdb's copy, which holds only in-frame ones; the method was immunoSEQ multiplex PCR. The profile shows more than 120,000 clones, 70% to 85% of them singletons. The CDR3 spans 11 residues. The V gene's germline CDR1 is MNHNS and CDR2 SASEGT. The J segment lost 9 bases and the V segment lost 8 bases, leaving 7 bases of the junction unmatched. This chain links TRBV6-1 with TRBJ2-7; TRBD2 agrees at 7 bases. The clonotype comes from a male donor in good health and CMV-seronegative. Sequences were obtained from PBMCs. CDR3 in amino acids: CASGITGGQYF. The DNA for the CDR3 is TGTGCCAGCGGGATTACGGGAGGGCAGTACTTC.